Below, one T cell receptor beta chain is given with its context. The data were obtained in a study of blood T cell repertoires in COVID-19. Repertoires were generated with immunoSEQ multiplex PCR, while TCRdb's copy carries only in-frame clones and drops some. Here the sample spans 97,000 or so clones, 90% being singletons. What was sequenced was peripheral blood. The receptor comes from a man in his 60s with acute or convalescent COVID-19.

The CDR3 nucleotides are TGTGCCAGCAGCCGCTCTAGCGGGGGGGCCATGTACGAGCAGTACTTC. Its translation is CASSRSSGGAMYEQYF. The gene calls are TRBV6-2 or TRBV6-3 and TRBJ2-7; TRBD2 matches at 12 bases. V trimming: 6 bases; J trimming: 4 bases; junction bases outside the gene matches: 10. In germline, CDR1 is MNHEY, CDR2 SVGEGT. The CDR3 covers 16 residues.